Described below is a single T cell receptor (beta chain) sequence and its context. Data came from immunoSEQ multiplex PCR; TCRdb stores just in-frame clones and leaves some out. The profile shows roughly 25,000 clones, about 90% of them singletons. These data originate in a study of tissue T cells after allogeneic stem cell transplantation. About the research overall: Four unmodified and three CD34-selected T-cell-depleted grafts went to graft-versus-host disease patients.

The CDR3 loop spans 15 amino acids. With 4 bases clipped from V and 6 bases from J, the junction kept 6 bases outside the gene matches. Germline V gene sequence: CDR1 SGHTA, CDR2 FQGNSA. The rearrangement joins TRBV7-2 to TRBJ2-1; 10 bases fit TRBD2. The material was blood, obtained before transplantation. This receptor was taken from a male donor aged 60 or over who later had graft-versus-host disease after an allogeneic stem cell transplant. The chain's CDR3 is CASSYSSGRSNEQFF. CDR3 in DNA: TGTGCCAGCAGCTATTCTAGCGGGAGAAGCAATGAGCAGTTCTTC.